A selection of T cell receptor beta chains follows, all from one sample in a study of technical replicates of blood from several donors. Data came from immunoSEQ multiplex PCR; TCRdb stores just in-frame clones and leaves some out. The sample has 11,000 to 15,000 clones, less than 90% seen once. Sequenced material: PBMCs. The origin of the receptors is a human donor in good health. The CDR3 runs from the conserved cysteine through the conserved F or W. The order of the fields is clone size, D gene, V gene, J gene, CDR3 DNA, CDR3 protein. The D gene is left open where the match is weak. Rows give clone size only sometimes, using once, few, many, or a class for an expanded clone.

clone_size: NA
d_call: TRBD2
v_call: TRBV5-1
j_call: TRBJ2-1
cdr3_nt: TGCGCCAGCAGCTTGACTTTCCGGGAGGGTGGAAATGAGCAGTTCTTC
cdr3_aa: CASSLTFREGGNEQFF

clone_size: NA
d_call: TRBD2
v_call: TRBV7-6
j_call: TRBJ2-1
cdr3_nt: TGTGCCAGCAGCTTAGGTAGCGGGAGGTTCGATGAGCAGTTCTTC
cdr3_aa: CASSLGSGRFDEQFF

clone_size: once
d_call: TRBD1
v_call: TRBV18
j_call: TRBJ2-7
cdr3_nt: TGTGCCAGCTCATTACGGACAGGCGCCTACGAGCAGTACTTC
cdr3_aa: CASSLRTGAYEQYF

clone_size: few
d_call: TRBD1
v_call: TRBV19
j_call: TRBJ1-2
cdr3_nt: TGTGCCAGTAGTATATATAGGGGGCGAGGGGATGGCTACACCTTC
cdr3_aa: CASSIYRGRGDGYTF

clone_size: NA
d_call: TRBD2
v_call: TRBV7-9
j_call: TRBJ2-2
cdr3_nt: TGTGCCAGCAGCGGAGGGACTAGCGGGGCTATCCAGAACACCGGGGAGCTGTTTTTT
cdr3_aa: CASSGGTSGAIQNTGELFF

clone_size: few
d_call: TRBD1
v_call: TRBV7-3
j_call: TRBJ1-2
cdr3_nt: TGTGCCAGCAGAGGACAGGGCGAAGGCTACACCTTC
cdr3_aa: CASRGQGEGYTF

clone_size: NA
d_call: NA
v_call: TRBV28
j_call: TRBJ2-1
cdr3_nt: TGTGCCAGCAGTTTCCTCAGGGGTATTGAGCAGTTCTTC
cdr3_aa: CASSFLRGIEQFF

clone_size: NA
d_call: NA
v_call: TRBV5-1
j_call: TRBJ2-1
cdr3_nt: TGCGCCAGCAGCCCCGGACTCGTTAGCTCCTACAATGAGCAGTTCTTC
cdr3_aa: CASSPGLVSSYNEQFF

clone_size: NA
d_call: NA
v_call: TRBV6-5
j_call: TRBJ2-5
cdr3_nt: TGTGCCAGCAGCCGGGACATACTGTACCAAGAGACCCAGTACTTC
cdr3_aa: CASSRDILYQETQYF

clone_size: NA
d_call: TRBD1
v_call: TRBV5-4
j_call: TRBJ2-7
cdr3_nt: TGTGCCAGCAGCTTGGCCGGGACAGGGGGACACGAGCAGTACTTC
cdr3_aa: CASSLAGTGGHEQYF

clone_size: NA
d_call: TRBD2
v_call: TRBV28
j_call: TRBJ2-3
cdr3_nt: TGTGCCAGCAGTTTATGGCCTAGCGGGAGCACAGATACGCAGTATTTT
cdr3_aa: CASSLWPSGSTDTQYF

clone_size: NA
d_call: TRBD2
v_call: TRBV19
j_call: TRBJ2-1
cdr3_nt: TGTGCCAGTATCCGAGCGGGAGCTCCCTACAATGAGCAGTTCTTC
cdr3_aa: CASIRAGAPYNEQFF

clone_size: NA
d_call: NA
v_call: TRBV6-1
j_call: TRBJ2-3
cdr3_nt: TGTGCCAGCAGTGTGGGTGGAGGCACAGATACGCAGTATTTT
cdr3_aa: CASSVGGGTDTQYF

clone_size: NA
d_call: NA
v_call: TRBV10-3
j_call: TRBJ1-4
cdr3_nt: TGTGCCATCAGGGACAGTGACCGGGGAAAACTGTTTTTT
cdr3_aa: CAIRDSDRGKLFF

clone_size: NA
d_call: TRBD1
v_call: TRBV19
j_call: TRBJ1-4
cdr3_nt: TGTGCCAGTAGTCCGCTCACAGGGGGCGGTGGAAAACTGTTTTTT
cdr3_aa: CASSPLTGGGGKLFF

clone_size: NA
d_call: TRBD1
v_call: TRBV30
j_call: TRBJ1-2
cdr3_nt: TGTGCCTGGAGTCCGACAGGGTACGGCTACACCTTC
cdr3_aa: CAWSPTGYGYTF

clone_size: NA
d_call: TRBD2
v_call: TRBV9
j_call: TRBJ2-5
cdr3_nt: TGTGCCAGCAGCCGGTCTGGCGGGGGTGGAGAGACCCAGTACTTC
cdr3_aa: CASSRSGGGGETQYF

clone_size: NA
d_call: TRBD2
v_call: TRBV7-8
j_call: TRBJ2-4
cdr3_nt: TGTGCCAGCAGCGGACTAGCGGCAAAAAGGGGGGCCAAAAACATTCAGTACTTC
cdr3_aa: CASSGLAAKRGAKNIQYF

clone_size: NA
d_call: NA
v_call: TRBV6-1
j_call: TRBJ2-2
cdr3_nt: TGTGCCAGCGGTTATCGCGGGGTTGGCGGGGAGCTGTTTTTT
cdr3_aa: CASGYRGVGGELFF

clone_size: few
d_call: NA
v_call: TRBV19
j_call: TRBJ1-2
cdr3_nt: TGTGCCAGTAGTATAATAGGGCAGGGGAAGGGCTATGGCTACACCTTC
cdr3_aa: CASSIIGQGKGYGYTF

clone_size: NA
d_call: TRBD1
v_call: TRBV5-4
j_call: TRBJ2-7
cdr3_nt: TGTGCCAGCAGCTTGGGGGACAGGGCCCCCGAGCAGTACTTC
cdr3_aa: CASSLGDRAPEQYF

clone_size: NA
d_call: TRBD1
v_call: TRBV27
j_call: TRBJ1-5
cdr3_nt: TGTACCAGCAGCCCGGACAGGGGGCGCGATCAGCCCCAGCATTTT
cdr3_aa: CTSSPDRGRDQPQHF

clone_size: NA
d_call: TRBD2
v_call: TRBV5-1
j_call: TRBJ2-2
cdr3_nt: TGCGCCAGCAGCTTAAGCGGGGGGTTAGGAACCGGGGAGCTGTTTTTT
cdr3_aa: CASSLSGGLGTGELFF

clone_size: NA
d_call: NA
v_call: TRBV6-5
j_call: TRBJ2-3
cdr3_nt: TGTGCCAGCAGTTACCAGATGACAGCTAGCACAGATACGCAGTATTTT
cdr3_aa: CASSYQMTASTDTQYF

clone_size: NA
d_call: NA
v_call: TRBV18
j_call: TRBJ1-1
cdr3_nt: TGTGCCAGCTCACCGAGGGACATGAACACTGAAGCTTTCTTT
cdr3_aa: CASSPRDMNTEAFF

clone_size: NA
d_call: NA
v_call: TRBV7-8
j_call: TRBJ2-7
cdr3_nt: TGTGCCAGCAGCTCCCTCCGAGTAACCTCCTACGAGCAGTACTTC
cdr3_aa: CASSSLRVTSYEQYF

clone_size: NA
d_call: NA
v_call: TRBV30
j_call: TRBJ1-1
cdr3_nt: TGTGCCTGGAAAGAGACAGGTGAAGCTTTCTTT
cdr3_aa: CAWKETGEAFF

clone_size: NA
d_call: TRBD1
v_call: TRBV5-1
j_call: TRBJ1-4
cdr3_nt: TGCGCCAGCAGCTTTACAGGGGGCGGAATTGAAAAACTGTTTTTT
cdr3_aa: CASSFTGGGIEKLFF

clone_size: NA
d_call: TRBD2
v_call: TRBV11-3
j_call: TRBJ2-1
cdr3_nt: TGTGCCAGCAGCATTGGACTAGCGGGAGATTCCTACAATGAGCAGTTCTTC
cdr3_aa: CASSIGLAGDSYNEQFF

clone_size: NA
d_call: TRBD1
v_call: TRBV10-1
j_call: TRBJ2-7
cdr3_nt: TGCGCCAGCAGTGAGTACATAGGACAGGGGCCCGGCGAGCAGTACTTC
cdr3_aa: CASSEYIGQGPGEQYF

clone_size: NA
d_call: NA
v_call: TRBV19
j_call: TRBJ1-1
cdr3_nt: TGTGCCAGTAGTATAGGTACCGGGAACACTGAAGCTTTCTTT
cdr3_aa: CASSIGTGNTEAFF

clone_size: NA
d_call: NA
v_call: TRBV11-2
j_call: TRBJ1-2
cdr3_nt: TGTGCCAGCAGCCTCCGGACAGATCTTGGCTACACCTTC
cdr3_aa: CASSLRTDLGYTF

clone_size: NA
d_call: TRBD2
v_call: TRBV10-3
j_call: TRBJ2-5
cdr3_nt: TGTGCCATCAGTGAGCTGGCGGGAGGGAAAGAGACCCAGTACTTC
cdr3_aa: CAISELAGGKETQYF

clone_size: medium-sized
d_call: NA
v_call: TRBV10-2
j_call: TRBJ1-3
cdr3_nt: TGCGCCAGCAGTGAAGGGGTCTCTGGAAACACCATATATTTT
cdr3_aa: CASSEGVSGNTIYF

clone_size: few
d_call: NA
v_call: TRBV27
j_call: TRBJ1-5
cdr3_nt: TGTGCCAGCAGTCCCCACAATCGGCCCCAGCATTTT
cdr3_aa: CASSPHNRPQHF

clone_size: NA
d_call: TRBD2
v_call: TRBV7-9
j_call: TRBJ2-2
cdr3_nt: TGTGCCAGCTCTAGACTAGCGGGAGCCGGGGAGCTGTTTTTT
cdr3_aa: CASSRLAGAGELFF

clone_size: NA
d_call: NA
v_call: TRBV20-1
j_call: TRBJ2-7
cdr3_nt: TGCAGTGCTAGCCCTAGCTACGAGCAGTACTTC
cdr3_aa: CSASPSYEQYF

clone_size: NA
d_call: TRBD2
v_call: TRBV5-1
j_call: TRBJ2-3
cdr3_nt: TGCGCCAGCAGCTTGGGAGGACTAGCGGGAAGTACGCAGTATTTT
cdr3_aa: CASSLGGLAGSTQYF

clone_size: NA
d_call: NA
v_call: TRBV28
j_call: TRBJ1-5
cdr3_nt: TGTGCCACCAGGGGAGGAGGAAGCAATCAGCCCCAGCATTTT
cdr3_aa: CATRGGGSNQPQHF

clone_size: NA
d_call: TRBD2
v_call: TRBV11-2
j_call: TRBJ2-2
cdr3_nt: TGTGCCAGCAGACAACCGGGACTAGCGGGAGTGAAAAACACCGGGGAGCTGTTTTTT
cdr3_aa: CASRQPGLAGVKNTGELFF

clone_size: NA
d_call: NA
v_call: TRBV28
j_call: TRBJ2-7
cdr3_nt: TGTGCCAGCAGTCCGGGGACTGAATACGAGCAGTACTTC
cdr3_aa: CASSPGTEYEQYF

clone_size: few
d_call: NA
v_call: TRBV25-1
j_call: TRBJ1-1
cdr3_nt: TGTGCCAGCAGCGGGACATTTGGCACTGAAGCTTTCTTT
cdr3_aa: CASSGTFGTEAFF

clone_size: NA
d_call: NA
v_call: TRBV5-1
j_call: TRBJ2-5
cdr3_nt: TGCGCCAGCAACGAGACACCGGTCCAAGAGACCCAGTACTTC
cdr3_aa: CASNETPVQETQYF

clone_size: once
d_call: NA
v_call: TRBV11-2
j_call: TRBJ2-6
cdr3_nt: TGTGCCAGCAGCTTAGAAGTCAGGTTCTGGCAGTCTGGGGCCAACGTCCTGACTTTC
cdr3_aa: CASSLEVRFWQSGANVLTF

clone_size: NA
d_call: TRBD2
v_call: TRBV28
j_call: TRBJ2-1
cdr3_nt: TGTGCCAGCATTCCTCCCATCGGGACTAGCGGGGTCAATGAGCAGTTCTTC
cdr3_aa: CASIPPIGTSGVNEQFF

clone_size: NA
d_call: TRBD2
v_call: TRBV7-3
j_call: TRBJ2-2
cdr3_nt: TGTGCCAGCAGCTTATCGGGACTAGCGGGAGCCACCGGGGAGCTGTTTTTT
cdr3_aa: CASSLSGLAGATGELFF

clone_size: NA
d_call: TRBD1
v_call: TRBV5-1
j_call: TRBJ2-7
cdr3_nt: TGCGCCAGCAGCGAACTGACAGGGGGGTCCTACGAGCAGTACTTC
cdr3_aa: CASSELTGGSYEQYF

clone_size: NA
d_call: TRBD1
v_call: TRBV6-5
j_call: TRBJ1-2
cdr3_nt: TGTGCCAGCAGCCCCGGGACAGGGGTTCCAGGTGGCTACACCTTC
cdr3_aa: CASSPGTGVPGGYTF

clone_size: NA
d_call: NA
v_call: TRBV7-2
j_call: TRBJ2-7
cdr3_nt: TGTGCCAGCACGGGCGGGACTGCTCCCTACGAGCAGTACTTC
cdr3_aa: CASTGGTAPYEQYF

clone_size: NA
d_call: TRBD2
v_call: TRBV19
j_call: TRBJ2-1
cdr3_nt: TGTGCCAGTAGTATTGGGCGGGAGAGGTGGAATGAGCAGTTCTTC
cdr3_aa: CASSIGRERWNEQFF

clone_size: NA
d_call: NA
v_call: TRBV2
j_call: TRBJ1-2
cdr3_nt: TGTGCCAGCACCACTCTGGAGGGGCGAATCTATGGCTACACCTTC
cdr3_aa: CASTTLEGRIYGYTF

clone_size: NA
d_call: TRBD2
v_call: TRBV28
j_call: TRBJ2-5
cdr3_nt: TGTGCCAGCGGTTCTTCGGGGCTAGCGGTACGGGAGACCCAGTACTTC
cdr3_aa: CASGSSGLAVRETQYF

clone_size: NA
d_call: NA
v_call: TRBV28
j_call: TRBJ1-2
cdr3_nt: TGTGCCAGCAGTCTCAACAGCTATGGCTACACCTTC
cdr3_aa: CASSLNSYGYTF

clone_size: NA
d_call: TRBD2
v_call: TRBV10-1
j_call: TRBJ2-3
cdr3_nt: TGCGCCAGCAGTTCACGGACTAGCGGGAGTTTTGCAGATACGCAGTATTTT
cdr3_aa: CASSSRTSGSFADTQYF

clone_size: NA
d_call: TRBD2
v_call: TRBV11-1
j_call: TRBJ2-1
cdr3_nt: TGTGCCAGCAGCCCCAGACTAGCGGGAGTTCCCAATGAGCAGTTCTTC
cdr3_aa: CASSPRLAGVPNEQFF